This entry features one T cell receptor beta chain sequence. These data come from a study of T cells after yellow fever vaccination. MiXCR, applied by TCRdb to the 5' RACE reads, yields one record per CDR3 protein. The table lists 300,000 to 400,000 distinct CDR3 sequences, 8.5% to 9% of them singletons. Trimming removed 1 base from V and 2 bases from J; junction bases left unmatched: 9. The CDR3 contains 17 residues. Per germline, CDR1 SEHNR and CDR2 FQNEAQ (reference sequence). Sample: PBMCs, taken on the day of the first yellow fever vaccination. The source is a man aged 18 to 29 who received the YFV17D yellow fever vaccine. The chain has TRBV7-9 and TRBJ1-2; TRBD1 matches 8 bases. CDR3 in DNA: TGTGCCAGCAGCTTAGGGCCCGGGGGACAGGAGAACTATGGCTACACCTTC. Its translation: CASSLGPGGQENYGYTF.